These 8 T cell receptor beta chains share one sample of origin, sequenced in a study of T-cell reconstitution after alpha-beta-depleted transplantation in children. This sample's TCRbeta library carried unique molecular identifier barcodes. Each CDR3 protein is one row after TCRdb ran MiXCR on the PCR reads. In the table there are tens of thousands of distinct CDR3 sequences, over 15% of which are singletons. The specimen comprised PBMCs, mostly from graft donor cells, sampled 360 days after TCRalphabeta/CD19-depleted stem cell transplant. These TCRs come from a male patient under 10 years old who had a stem cell transplant for acute lymphoblastic leukemia, so the T cells may come from the graft donor.

There are many counts of this clonotype. This chain connects TRBV2 to TRBJ2-1; 9 nucleotides align to TRBD2. With 8 bases clipped from V and 2 bases from J, the junction kept 7 bases outside the gene matches. Germline V CDR1 and CDR2: SNHLY, FYNNEI. The CDR3 consists of 15 residues. The CDR3 DNA reads TGTGCCAGCTCCCTCCTAGCGGGAACCTACAATGAGCAGTTCTTC. It yields the protein CASSLLAGTYNEQFF.

V gene TRBV20-1 combines with J gene TRBJ2-3, with D uncertain. The CDR3 consists of 13 residues. Between the trimmed V and J ends, which lost 6 bases and 3 bases, there was a span of 13 bases. Germline CDR1 DFQATT, CDR2 SNEGSKA (reference sequence). CDR3 DNA: TGCAGTGCCGAGAAGACCCGAACAGATACGCAGTATTTT. It translates to CSAEKTRTDTQYF.

This clonotype turned up a few times. The rearrangement joins TRBV5-6 to TRBJ1-1; D gene ambiguous. The germline V gene has CDR1 SGHDT and CDR2 YYEEEE. The CDR3 extends over 13 amino acids. Trimming removed 0 bases at V and 6 bases at J, with 9 bases between. The CDR3 coding sequence is TGTGCCAGCAGCTTGGGGCCGGCGGCTGAAGCTTTCTTT. Protein: CASSLGPAAEAFF.

This CDR3 is CASRSGVATEAFF. The CDR3 DNA reads TGTGCCAGCAGGTCAGGGGTAGCCACTGAAGCTTTCTTT. V is TRBV28 and J is TRBJ1-1; TRBD1 is a possible D gene (6 bases). Trimming cost V 6 bases and J 4 bases, with 12 bases left between them. The CDR3 has 13 amino acids. In germline, CDR1 is MDHEN, CDR2 SYDVKM.

The CDR3 sequence is CASSFGRGLNTEAFF. The CDR3 nucleotides are TGTGCCAGCAGCTTCGGGCGAGGATTAAACACTGAAGCTTTCTTT. The rearrangement uses TRBV11-3 and TRBJ1-1; D is ambiguous. Germline loops: CDR1 SGHNT, CDR2 YENEEA. The CDR3 has 15 amino acids. The V end lost 3 bases, the J end lost 2 bases, and 13 bases lay between the germline ends.

This clonotype was observed at least ten times. This sequence joins TRBV2 and TRBJ2-2; D gene ambiguous. CDR1 and CDR2 from the germline V gene are SNHLY and FYNNEI. This CDR3 has 12 residues. Trimming pared 4 bases from V and 1 base from J, leaving 1 base between. This CDR3 reads CASSGNTGELFF. As DNA, the CDR3 is TGTGCCAGCAGTGGGAACACCGGGGAGCTGTTTTTT.

The genes are TRBV6-1 and TRBJ1-1; the D gene is possibly TRBD1 (5 bases). The CDR3 contains 14 residues. The germline gives CDR1 MNHNS, CDR2 SASEGT. With 5 bases removed from V and 4 bases from J, the gap between germline ends came to 14 bases. CDR3 amino acids: CASSIARRGTEAFF. CDR3 nucleotide sequence: TGTGCCAGCAGTATTGCGAGGAGGGGCACTGAAGCTTTCTTT.

This CDR3 reads CASSQDSQVHTKNIQYF. The CDR3 nucleotides read TGTGCCAGCAGCCAAGATTCACAGGTTCACACCAAAAACATTCAGTACTTC. The rearrangement links TRBV4-2 to TRBJ2-4; possibly TRBD1 for D (5 bases). V lost 0 bases, J lost 2 bases, and 14 bases lay in between. The CDR3 sequence is 17 residues long. The V gene's germline CDR1 is LGHNA and CDR2 YNFKEQ.